The 17 T cell receptor beta chains in this list originate from one sample, sequenced in a study of blood T cells in healthy people across ages. Primed by a sample-barcoded 5' primer and a J-beta primer mix, a second PCR proceeded for 7 to 11 cycles. From the 5' RACE reads, TCRdb called clonotypes with MiXCR, one entry per CDR3 protein. Of hundreds of thousands of distinct CDR3 sequences listed, approximately 53% are singletons. The specimen was blood. Receptor source: a man older than 75 in good health.

This clonotype was seen a few times. The rearrangement links TRBV7-9 to TRBJ2-3; TRBD2 matches at 9 bases. With V trimmed by 2 bases and J by 2 bases, 2 bases remained unmatched. Germline lookup yields CDR1 SEHNR and CDR2 FQNEAQ (reference sequence). The length of the CDR3 is 15 residues. The chain's CDR3 is CASSLLAGTTDTQYF. CDR3 nucleotides: TGTGCCAGCAGCTTACTAGCGGGGACCACAGATACGCAGTATTTT.

This chain uses TRBV9 with TRBJ2-7, with D possibly matching TRBD2 (5 bases). Germline CDR1 SGDLS, CDR2 YYNGEE. The CDR3 contains 15 residues. Trimming removed 0 bases at V and 1 base at J, with 11 bases between. The DNA for the CDR3 is TGTGCCAGCAGCGTAGAAAGCGGTCGGTCCTACGAGCAGTACTTC. This translates into CASSVESGRSYEQYF.

On this clonotype itself: An end of the junction does not agree with germline; a read error may underlie this. In DNA form, the CDR3 reads TGTGCCAGCAGTTACTCGAAAGGGGCTCGCTACAACGAGCAGTTCTTC. This sequence encodes CASSYSKGARYNEQFF. The V gene is TRBV6-5, the J gene TRBJ2-1, with D maybe TRBD1 (5 bases). The CDR3 has 16 residues. Germline V gene sequence: CDR1 MNHEY, CDR2 SVGAGI.

The chain combines TRBV20-1 with TRBJ2-7; 7 nucleotides match TRBD1. Germline trimming cut 0 bases from V and 2 bases from J; bases unmatched to any gene: 7. CDR3 length equals 15 residues. Germline V CDR1 and CDR2: DFQATT, SNEGSKA (reference sequence). The CDR3 coding sequence is TGCAGTGCTAGAGAAAGACAGGGCCGGACCTACGAGCAGTACTTC. It translates to CSARERQGRTYEQYF.

The table lists this clonotype with a few counts. The gene calls are TRBV3-1 and TRBJ2-3; TRBD2 matches at 8 bases. Germline CDR1 reads LGHDT; CDR2 reads YNNKEL (reference sequence). This CDR3 is built from 16 residues. J lost 3 bases, V lost 1 base, and 6 bases had no gene match. Here the CDR3 DNA reads TGTGCCAGCAGCCAAGGACGCGGGGGGAGGACAGATACGCAGTATTTT. Translated: CASSQGRGGRTDTQYF.

V gene TRBV13 combines with J gene TRBJ2-7; D possibly corresponds to TRBD1 (5 bases). Gene TRBJ2-5 matches the end of the DNA better, so the J call may be wrong. The CDR3 is 15 amino acids. In germline, CDR1 is PRHDT, CDR2 FYEKMQ (reference sequence). Written as DNA, the CDR3 is TGTGCCAGCAGCTTAGGCAGGACATTAATAGAGACCCAGTACTTC. Protein product: CASSLGRTLIETQYF.

This clonotype was recorded a few times. This chain links TRBV29-1 with TRBJ2-1; no firm D call. The CDR3 runs to 14 residues. The V and J ends lost 5 bases and 0 bases respectively, with 11 bases between them. Looked up from germline, CDR1 is SQVTM and CDR2 is ANQGSEA. CDR3 amino acids: CSVIGPGSYNEQFF. The CDR3 DNA reads as TGCAGCGTTATAGGTCCAGGCTCCTACAATGAGCAGTTCTTC.

This rearrangement joins TRBV20-1 to TRBJ2-4; D possibly corresponds to TRBD2 (5 bases). In germline, CDR1 is DFQATT, CDR2 SNEGSKA (reference sequence). The V end lost 0 bases, the J end lost 0 bases, and 9 bases lay between the germline ends. This CDR3 is built from 15 residues. In DNA form, the CDR3 reads TGCAGTGCTAGAGATGGAGGCAGAGCCAAAAACATTCAGTACTTC. It codes for CSARDGGRAKNIQYF.

This clonotype has just a few counts. The chain combines TRBV13 with TRBJ2-6; 12 bases are shared with TRBD2. CDR3 size: 21 residues. Germline V lookup: CDR1 PRHDT, CDR2 FYEKMQ (reference sequence). The junction had 15 bases not matched to a gene; V was cut back by 4 bases and J by 2 bases. The CDR3 spells CASSSELAGGPFWAGANVLTF. For the CDR3, the DNA is TGTGCCAGCAGCTCCGAACTAGCGGGAGGTCCTTTCTGGGCTGGGGCCAACGTCCTGACTTTC.

This clonotype was recorded once. The chain joins TRBV24-1 to TRBJ2-7; 14 bases are shared with TRBD2. V shed 9 bases and J 7 bases; nucleotides not matched to a gene: 13. This CDR3 is built from 16 residues. CDR1 KGHDR and CDR2 SFDVKD come from the germline V gene. CDR3 in amino acids: CATSGTSGRNYNEQYF. In nucleotides, the CDR3 is TGTGCCACCTCCGGGACTAGCGGGAGAAACTACAATGAGCAGTACTTC.

This clonotype was counted many times. The J gene is TRBJ2-5, the V gene TRBV5-1; 12 nucleotides agree with TRBD2. V gave up 0 bases and J gave up 1 base; unmatched junction bases: 7. CDR3 length equals 18 residues. Looked up from germline, CDR1 is SGHRS and CDR2 is YFSETQ. CDR3 in DNA: TGCGCCAGCAGCTTGGGACGGACTAGCGGGGAAATCCAAGAGACCCAGTACTTC. Its translation: CASSLGRTSGEIQETQYF.

The table lists this clonotype with a few counts. V and J are TRBV28 and TRBJ1-2, with D unresolved. V lost 3 bases and J 2 bases, leaving 13 bases between the germline ends. The CDR3 length is 15 residues. Germline V CDR1 and CDR2: MDHEN, SYDVKM. CDR3 in amino acids: CASSFPRPSNYGYTF. The CDR3 DNA sequence: TGTGCCAGCAGTTTTCCTCGACCCTCCAACTATGGCTACACCTTC.

The rearrangement joins TRBV6-5 to TRBJ1-2; D is unclear. The V end was cut by 0 bases, the J end by 6 bases, with 8 bases between. CDR1 and CDR2 (germline): MNHEY, SVGAGI. There are 13 residues in the CDR3. For the CDR3, the DNA is TGTGCCAGCAGTTACTCGCTCGTGGATGGCTACACCTTC. Encoded protein: CASSYSLVDGYTF.

This clonotype was counted a few times. The gene calls are TRBV5-1 and TRBJ1-2, with D hard to call. V dropped 0 bases and J dropped 2 bases, with 5 bases sitting between them. The CDR3 sequence is 13 residues long. Germline CDR1 SGHRS, CDR2 YFSETQ. CDR3 sequence (DNA): TGCGCCAGCAGCTTGGGAAAGAACTATGGCTACACCTTC. Translated: CASSLGKNYGYTF.

The CDR3 here is CASSVQVNTGELFF. In DNA form, the CDR3 reads TGTGCCAGCAGCGTTCAGGTTAACACCGGGGAGCTGTTTTTT. The chain is built from TRBV7-3 and TRBJ2-2; D unclear. Germline CDR1 is SGHTA and CDR2 is FQGTGA. Trimming pared 5 bases from V and 2 bases from J, leaving 9 bases between. The CDR3 has 14 residues.

V and J are TRBV9 and TRBJ2-7; no clear D gene. CDR1 is SGDLS and CDR2 is YYNGEE in the germline V gene. Trimming removed 3 bases from V and 0 bases from J, with 16 bases in between. The CDR3 totals 16 residues. CDR3 protein: CASSATDGSSSYEQYF. The CDR3 nucleotides are TGTGCCAGCAGCGCGACGGACGGTTCTAGCTCCTACGAGCAGTACTTC.

This chain uses TRBV27 with TRBJ1-2, with D uncertain. There are 16 residues in the CDR3. V shed 4 bases and J shed 0 bases, with 15 bases lying between them. CDR1 MNHEY and CDR2 SMNVEV come from the germline V gene (reference sequence). This CDR3 reads CASSSILTASNYGYTF. The CDR3 bases are TGTGCCAGCAGTTCTATCCTAACGGCTTCTAACTATGGCTACACCTTC.